This is a list of T cell receptor beta chains from one sample in a study of cytomegalovirus exposure and HLA in healthy donors. Here immunoSEQ multiplex PCR was the method, and the copy in TCRdb shows in-frame clones only, minus some. The sample shows about 110,000 clones, 70% to 80% of them seen only once. Material: PBMCs. Every receptor here comes from a man aged 60-69 years in good health and CMV-seronegative. CDR3s include the opening cysteine and the closing phenylalanine or tryptophan. Each record gives: CDR3 DNA, CDR3 protein, J gene, V gene, D gene, clone size. D genes are given only for firm matches. Size is omitted from some rows. Given values are once, few, many or a class for expanded clones.

TGTGCCAGTAGTATCCCCAAAGATACGCAGTATTTT | CASSIPKDTQYF | TRBJ2-3 | TRBV19 | NA | NA
TGTGCCAGTAGTATAAGAGGAGGGGAAAATGGCTACACCTTC | CASSIRGGENGYTF | TRBJ1-2 | TRBV19 | NA | NA
TGTGCCAGCAGACAGGGTTCCTACGAGCAGTACTTC | CASRQGSYEQYF | TRBJ2-7 | TRBV7-9 | NA | NA
TGTGCCAGCAGCTTGCGGGACAGGGTGACTGAAGCTTTCTTT | CASSLRDRVTEAFF | TRBJ1-1 | TRBV7-9 | TRBD1 | NA
TGTGCCAGCTCCCGGGACTGGAGCACAGATACGCAGTATTTT | CASSRDWSTDTQYF | TRBJ2-3 | TRBV18 | NA | NA
TGTGCCAGCAGTTACGGGGGGGTCTCCTACGAGCAGTACTTC | CASSYGGVSYEQYF | TRBJ2-7 | TRBV6-5 | TRBD2 | NA
TGTGCCAGCAGCTCCCTAGCGGGGGGTACACAAGAGACCCAGTACTTC | CASSSLAGGTQETQYF | TRBJ2-5 | TRBV5-4 | TRBD2 | NA
TGTGCCAGCAGCCAAGAGGGACAGCCTAATGAAAAACTGTTTTTT | CASSQEGQPNEKLFF | TRBJ1-4 | TRBV4-2 | TRBD1 | NA
TGTGCCAGCACGCACCCTACAGGGAGCCAAGAGACCCAGCACTTC | CASTHPTGSQETQHF | TRBJ2-5 | TRBV6-5 | NA | NA
TGTGCCAGCAGTGAAACAGGGATGAACACTGAAGCTTTCTTT | CASSETGMNTEAFF | TRBJ1-1 | TRBV6-1 | NA | once
TGTGCCAGCAGCAACCAGGTTGGCAATCAGCCCCAGCATTTT | CASSNQVGNQPQHF | TRBJ1-5 | TRBV21-1 | NA | NA
TGTGCCAGCAGCCTGGGGCAGGGTCAGCCCCAGCATTTT | CASSLGQGQPQHF | TRBJ1-5 | TRBV7-2 | NA | NA
TGTGCCAGCGGAGGGACAGGGTTATCCGGGGAGCTGTTTTTT | CASGGTGLSGELFF | TRBJ2-2 | TRBV2 | TRBD1 | NA
TGTGCCAGCAGCTCGGACAGGGGGCCCAATGAGCAGTTCTTC | CASSSDRGPNEQFF | TRBJ2-1 | TRBV11-2 | TRBD1 | NA
TGTGCCAGCAGTTACGTAAGGACAGGGGGAGGCTATGGCTACACCTTC | CASSYVRTGGGYGYTF | TRBJ1-2 | TRBV6-5 | TRBD1 | NA
TGTGCCAGCAGACGCGGCCAGGGGCTATACTATGGCTACACCTTC | CASRRGQGLYYGYTF | TRBJ1-2 | TRBV27 | NA | few
TGTGCCAGCAGCTTAGGGGCAGGGGACGAAAAACTGTTTTTT | CASSLGAGDEKLFF | TRBJ1-4 | TRBV7-9 | NA | NA
TGTGCCAGCAGCTTAGTGTCGCTAGACGAGACCCAGTACTTC | CASSLVSLDETQYF | TRBJ2-5 | TRBV11-2 | NA | NA
TGTGCCAGCAGCTTGCCCTTGGCACAGGGGCCCGGGGAGCTGTTTTTT | CASSLPLAQGPGELFF | TRBJ2-2 | TRBV5-4 | TRBD1 | NA
TGTGCCAGCTCACCAGTGTTGAGTCTGTCTACAGCCTATGGCTACACCTTC | CASSPVLSLSTAYGYTF | TRBJ1-2 | TRBV18 | NA | NA
TGTGCCAGCAGCTTCGGGGGTATCACTGAAGCTTTCTTT | CASSFGGITEAFF | TRBJ1-1 | TRBV7-3 | NA | few
TGTGCCTGGAGTGTATTCGGACAGGATTCACCCCTCCACTTT | CAWSVFGQDSPLHF | TRBJ1-6 | TRBV30 | TRBD1 | NA
TGCGCCAGCAGCCAAAAATTCCTGGGACAGGGAGTCGACAATGAGCAGTTCTTC | CASSQKFLGQGVDNEQFF | TRBJ2-1 | TRBV5-1 | TRBD1 | NA
TGTGCCTGGAGCAAAGGACTAGCGGGTCTCAGCTCCTACGAGCAGTACTTC | CAWSKGLAGLSSYEQYF | TRBJ2-7 | TRBV30 | TRBD2 | NA
TGTGCCAGCAGCCAGACAGGGTTTTTTCAGCCCCAGCATTTT | CASSQTGFFQPQHF | TRBJ1-5 | TRBV7-2 | TRBD1 | NA
TGTGCCAGTAAACAACTAGCGGGGGGGCCGGGTGAGCAGTTCTTC | CASKQLAGGPGEQFF | TRBJ2-1 | TRBV19 | TRBD2 | few
TGTGCCAGCAGGAGGACAGGGGGACGGACTGAAGCTTTCTTT | CASRRTGGRTEAFF | TRBJ1-1 | TRBV6-5 | TRBD1 | NA
TGCGCCAGCAGCCACTTGGGTCCGAGGGAGAACACTGAAGCTTTCTTT | CASSHLGPRENTEAFF | TRBJ1-1 | TRBV5-1 | NA | few
TGTGCCAGCTCACCAGTGGCAGGGGGTCGGGACACTGAAGCTTTCTTT | CASSPVAGGRDTEAFF | TRBJ1-1 | TRBV18 | TRBD1 | once
TGTGCCAGCAGCCGAACCGGACAGGGCGAGTGGCGACAGTTCTTC | CASSRTGQGEWRQFF | TRBJ2-1 | TRBV7-2 | TRBD1 | NA
TGTGCCAGCAGCTCACCGGGAGAAGGAGGGAAGAACACTGAAGCTTTCTTT | CASSSPGEGGKNTEAFF | TRBJ1-1 | TRBV7-2 | NA | NA
TGTGCCAGTAGTATTGGGGGGTCTAATTCACCCCTCCACTTT | CASSIGGSNSPLHF | TRBJ1-6 | TRBV19 | NA | NA
TGTGCCAGCAGTGTTTCAGGGATGGGAACCGGGGAGCTGTTTTTT | CASSVSGMGTGELFF | TRBJ2-2 | TRBV2 | NA | once
TGTGCCAGCAGTTTACGACCCCAGGGGGTTGGCTCCTATAATTCACCCCTCCACTTT | CASSLRPQGVGSYNSPLHF | TRBJ1-6 | TRBV27 | TRBD1 | few
TGTGCCAGCAGTGCCCCCCGCGGGGCAGGCCATGGCTACACCTTC | CASSAPRGAGHGYTF | TRBJ1-2 | TRBV27 | NA | NA
TGTGCCAGTAGTAAGGCAGGGTCCTCTGGAAACACCATATATTTT | CASSKAGSSGNTIYF | TRBJ1-3 | TRBV19 | NA | NA
TGTGCCAGCAGCTTGTCGGGGACCTATAATTCACCCCTCCACTTT | CASSLSGTYNSPLHF | TRBJ1-6 | TRBV5-5 | NA | once
TGTGCCAGCAGCCAAAATCCAGGTCATTACAATGAGCAGTTCTTC | CASSQNPGHYNEQFF | TRBJ2-1 | TRBV11-3 | NA | few
TGTGCCAGCTCCCGGACAGGGGGGAGCACCGGGGAGCTGTTTTTT | CASSRTGGSTGELFF | TRBJ2-2 | TRBV18 | TRBD1 | NA
TGTGCCAGCCGCTCCCTGGGGGCCCCCCTCCACTTT | CASRSLGAPLHF | TRBJ1-6 | TRBV6-1 | NA | once
TGTGCCAGCAGCTTATTCAGGGGAGTTTACAATTCACCCCTCCACTTT | CASSLFRGVYNSPLHF | TRBJ1-6 | TRBV7-9 | NA | few
TGTGCCAGCAGTGCACAGGCCTATAGCAATCAGCCCCAGCATTTT | CASSAQAYSNQPQHF | TRBJ1-5 | TRBV7-6 | NA | NA
TGTGCCAGTATCAGTACCGGGGGAACAACGAATGGCTACACCTTC | CASISTGGTTNGYTF | TRBJ1-2 | TRBV19 | NA | once
TGTGCCATCCTAACTCGGGACAGGGCCCCTGGCTACACCTTC | CAILTRDRAPGYTF | TRBJ1-2 | TRBV28 | TRBD1 | NA
TGTGCCAGCAGTGAAGAGGGTGGGGTCCTGAGGGATGAGCAGTTCTTC | CASSEEGGVLRDEQFF | TRBJ2-1 | TRBV2 | NA | NA